The 2 T cell receptor beta chains below come from one sample, sequenced in a study of T-cell memory formation after mild COVID-19. MiXCR was run by TCRdb on the 5' RACE reads, yielding one entry per CDR3 protein. The sample has 540,000 or so distinct CDR3 sequences; about 20% are singletons. What was sequenced was PBMCs or a T cell subset sorted from them (not recorded which). Receptors were obtained from an adult woman who had mild COVID-19 (a few samples of this study predate the infection). Cell type and time point are not known.

The chain carries TRBV24-1 and TRBJ2-5; TRBD2 aligns across 11 bases. CDR1 and CDR2 from the germline V gene are KGHDR and SFDVKD. V was pared by 11 bases and J by 1 base, with 2 bases of the junction left unmatched. CDR3 length equals 13 residues. The CDR3 here is CASSGRAQETQYF. DNA of the CDR3: TGTGCCAGTAGCGGGAGGGCCCAAGAGACCCAGTACTTC.

The V and J genes are TRBV11-3 and TRBJ2-3, with a possible D match to TRBD1 (5 bases). This CDR3 contains 14 residues. Trimming took 6 bases from V and 4 from J, leaving 14 bases between them. The V gene's germline CDR1 is SGHNT and CDR2 YENEEA. CDR3 in amino acids: CASRAQGNPDTQYF. CDR3 DNA sequence: TGTGCCAGCAGGGCCCAGGGTAACCCAGATACGCAGTATTTT.